This T cell receptor beta chain was recovered during a study of control samples from healthy donors and cancer patients. This clone was picked up one time. Trimming pared 6 bases from V and 6 bases from J, leaving 9 bases between. CDR3 length: 12 residues. From germline, CDR1 is MNHEY and CDR2 SVGAGI. TCRdb's table, derived via immunoSEQ multiplex PCR, lists solely in-frame clones and lacks some. The sample contains about 110,000 clones, less than 95% of which appear only once. The sequenced material came from blood. The V call is TRBV6-5, the J call TRBJ2-1; D gene unclear. This TCR came from a human donor in good health. The donor label of this sample is uncertain. CDR3 DNA: TGTGCCAGCAGACAGCTTAGCAATGAGCAGTTCTTC. It translates to CASRQLSNEQFF.